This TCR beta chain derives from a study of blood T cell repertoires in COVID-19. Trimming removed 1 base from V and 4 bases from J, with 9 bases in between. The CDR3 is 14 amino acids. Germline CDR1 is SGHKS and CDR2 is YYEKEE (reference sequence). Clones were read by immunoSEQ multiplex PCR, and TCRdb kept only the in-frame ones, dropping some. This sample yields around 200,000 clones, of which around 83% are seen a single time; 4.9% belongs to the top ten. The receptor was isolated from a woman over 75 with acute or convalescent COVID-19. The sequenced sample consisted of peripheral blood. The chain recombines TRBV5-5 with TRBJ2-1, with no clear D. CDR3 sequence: CASSLLPTYNEQFF. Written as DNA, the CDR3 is TGTGCCAGCAGCTTGCTCCCGACTTACAATGAGCAGTTCTTC.